Listed below are T cell receptor beta chains from one sample, sequenced in a study of T cell responses to AZD1222 COVID-19 vaccine. Sequencing was performed with immunoSEQ multiplex PCR; in TCRdb, only in-frame clones are kept and a portion is missing. The sample holds over 55,000 clones, 83% seen once. The source material was peripheral blood, sampled 28 days after the second AZD1222 dose. All receptors come from an adult who received the AZD1222 COVID-19 vaccine. CDR3s include the opening cysteine and the closing phenylalanine or tryptophan. A D gene is named only where the DNA matches it firmly. Clone size is not always given. Where it is, it says once, few, many or a class for expanded clones.

clone_size: NA
v_call: TRBV7-2
d_call: NA
j_call: TRBJ2-1
cdr3_aa: CASSLIIEYNEQFF
cdr3_nt: TGTGCCAGCAGCTTAATTATCGAGTACAATGAGCAGTTCTTC

clone_size: NA
v_call: TRBV14
d_call: TRBD1
j_call: TRBJ1-2
cdr3_aa: CASSQGQGFGYTF
cdr3_nt: TGTGCCAGCAGCCAAGGACAGGGGTTTGGCTACACCTTC

clone_size: NA
v_call: TRBV7-7
d_call: TRBD2
j_call: TRBJ2-2
cdr3_aa: CASSWTSGVTGELFF
cdr3_nt: TGTGCCAGCAGCTGGACTAGCGGGGTAACCGGGGAGCTGTTTTTT

clone_size: NA
v_call: TRBV12-3/TRBV12-4
d_call: NA
j_call: TRBJ1-5
cdr3_aa: CASAELSNQPQHF
cdr3_nt: TGTGCCAGCGCCGAACTTAGCAATCAGCCCCAGCATTTT

clone_size: NA
v_call: TRBV6-1
d_call: TRBD1
j_call: TRBJ2-5
cdr3_aa: CASSGDRGRGGLGQETQYF
cdr3_nt: TGTGCCAGCAGTGGAGACAGGGGAAGGGGCGGCTTAGGGCAAGAGACCCAGTACTTC

clone_size: NA
v_call: TRBV6-5
d_call: NA
j_call: TRBJ1-6
cdr3_aa: CATPAARDNSPLHF
cdr3_nt: TGTGCCACCCCGGCGGCCAGGGATAATTCACCCCTCCACTTT

clone_size: NA
v_call: TRBV9
d_call: NA
j_call: TRBJ1-3
cdr3_aa: CARGRGAGAVSGNTIYF
cdr3_nt: TGTGCCCGCGGGCGGGGGGCAGGGGCCGTCTCTGGAAACACCATATATTTT

clone_size: NA
v_call: TRBV5-5
d_call: TRBD1
j_call: TRBJ1-1
cdr3_aa: CASRRGGWTEAFF
cdr3_nt: TGTGCCAGCCGCAGGGGGGGCTGGACTGAAGCTTTCTTT

clone_size: NA
v_call: TRBV13
d_call: TRBD1
j_call: TRBJ1-1
cdr3_aa: CASSLIQGRTEAFF
cdr3_nt: TGTGCCAGCAGCTTAATACAGGGGCGTACTGAAGCTTTCTTT

clone_size: NA
v_call: TRBV7-9
d_call: NA
j_call: TRBJ1-5
cdr3_aa: CASSYPMRTGSNQPQHF
cdr3_nt: TGTGCCAGCAGCTACCCGATGCGGACGGGTAGCAATCAGCCCCAGCATTTT

clone_size: NA
v_call: TRBV29-1
d_call: TRBD1
j_call: TRBJ1-5
cdr3_aa: CSAADRVDVPQHF
cdr3_nt: TGCAGCGCCGCCGACAGGGTTGATGTCCCCCAGCATTTT

clone_size: NA
v_call: TRBV15
d_call: NA
j_call: TRBJ1-4
cdr3_aa: CATSRDWGANEKLFF
cdr3_nt: TGTGCCACCAGCAGAGATTGGGGGGCGAATGAAAAACTGTTTTTT

clone_size: NA
v_call: TRBV20-1
d_call: TRBD2
j_call: TRBJ2-4
cdr3_aa: CSASRDSGGVDIQYF
cdr3_nt: TGCAGTGCTAGTCGTGATAGCGGGGGGGTGGACATTCAGTACTTC

clone_size: NA
v_call: TRBV25-1
d_call: NA
j_call: TRBJ1-1
cdr3_aa: CLSPGTVNTEAFF
cdr3_nt: TGTCTGAGCCCAGGCACTGTGAACACTGAAGCTTTCTTT

clone_size: NA
v_call: TRBV7-6
d_call: NA
j_call: TRBJ1-1
cdr3_aa: CASSRRRNTEAFF
cdr3_nt: TGTGCCAGCAGCAGGCGGAGAAACACTGAAGCTTTCTTT

clone_size: NA
v_call: TRBV19
d_call: TRBD1
j_call: TRBJ1-1
cdr3_aa: CASSAGQGFSEAFF
cdr3_nt: TGTGCCAGTAGTGCGGGACAGGGGTTCTCTGAAGCTTTCTTT

clone_size: NA
v_call: TRBV28
d_call: NA
j_call: TRBJ2-7
cdr3_aa: CASSLSPGGGYEQYF
cdr3_nt: TGTGCCAGCAGTTTAAGCCCAGGGGGGGGTTACGAGCAGTACTTC

clone_size: NA
v_call: TRBV15
d_call: NA
j_call: TRBJ1-5
cdr3_aa: CATSLGSDQPQHF
cdr3_nt: TGTGCCACCAGCCTGGGATCAGATCAGCCCCAGCATTTT

clone_size: NA
v_call: TRBV27
d_call: NA
j_call: TRBJ1-1
cdr3_aa: CASSPLRSRVNTEAFF
cdr3_nt: TGTGCCAGCAGCCCCCTCAGAAGCAGAGTGAACACTGAAGCTTTCTTT

clone_size: few
v_call: TRBV20-1
d_call: NA
j_call: TRBJ1-2
cdr3_aa: CSATPDHGYTF
cdr3_nt: TGCAGTGCTACTCCCGATCATGGCTACACCTTC

clone_size: NA
v_call: TRBV4-3
d_call: TRBD2
j_call: TRBJ2-3
cdr3_aa: CASSQLAGGLTDTQYF
cdr3_nt: TGCGCCAGCAGCCAGCTAGCGGGGGGCCTCACAGATACGCAGTATTTT

clone_size: NA
v_call: TRBV5-8
d_call: NA
j_call: TRBJ1-2
cdr3_aa: CASGVLHYGYTF
cdr3_nt: TGTGCCAGCGGTGTTCTACACTATGGCTACACCTTC

clone_size: NA
v_call: TRBV3-1/TRBV3-2
d_call: NA
j_call: TRBJ1-3
cdr3_aa: CASSQDAGRLGNTIYF
cdr3_nt: TGTGCCAGCAGCCAAGATGCGGGGCGGCTTGGAAACACCATATATTTT

clone_size: NA
v_call: TRBV7-2
d_call: NA
j_call: TRBJ1-2
cdr3_aa: CASSLGPRGGYTF
cdr3_nt: TGTGCCAGCAGTTTAGGCCCGCGGGGTGGCTACACCTTC

clone_size: NA
v_call: TRBV10-3
d_call: TRBD2
j_call: TRBJ2-3
cdr3_aa: CAISDGTSGGRNKDTQYF
cdr3_nt: TGTGCCATCAGTGACGGGACTAGCGGGGGCCGTAATAAAGATACGCAGTATTTT

clone_size: NA
v_call: TRBV6-5
d_call: NA
j_call: TRBJ1-6
cdr3_aa: CASSYSLRDYNSPLHF
cdr3_nt: TGTGCCAGCAGTTACTCACTGCGGGACTATAATTCACCCCTCCACTTT

clone_size: NA
v_call: TRBV3-1/TRBV3-2
d_call: NA
j_call: TRBJ1-4
cdr3_aa: CASSQVRPPRGEKLFF
cdr3_nt: TGTGCCAGCAGCCAAGTAAGGCCACCCCGAGGGGAAAAACTGTTTTTT